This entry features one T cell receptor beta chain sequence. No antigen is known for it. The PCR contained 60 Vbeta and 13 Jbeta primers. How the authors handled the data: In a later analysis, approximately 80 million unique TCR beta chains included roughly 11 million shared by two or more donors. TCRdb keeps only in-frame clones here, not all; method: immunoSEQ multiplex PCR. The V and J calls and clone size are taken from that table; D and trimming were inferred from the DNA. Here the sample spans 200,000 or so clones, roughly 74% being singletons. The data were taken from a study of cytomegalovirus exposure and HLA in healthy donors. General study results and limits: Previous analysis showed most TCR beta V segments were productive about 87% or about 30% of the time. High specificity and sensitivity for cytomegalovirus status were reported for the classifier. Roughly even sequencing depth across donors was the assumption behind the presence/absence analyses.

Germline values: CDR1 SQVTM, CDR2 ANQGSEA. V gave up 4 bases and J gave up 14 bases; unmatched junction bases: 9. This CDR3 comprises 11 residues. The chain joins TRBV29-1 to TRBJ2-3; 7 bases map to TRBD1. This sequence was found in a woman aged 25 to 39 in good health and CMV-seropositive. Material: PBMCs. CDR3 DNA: TGCAGCGTTGGGCCTAGTGACAGGGTGTATTTT. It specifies CSVGPSDRVYF.